This entry lists 13 T cell receptor beta chains sequenced from one sample in a study of blood T cell repertoires in COVID-19. TCRdb's table, derived via immunoSEQ multiplex PCR, lists solely in-frame clones and lacks some. The sample has some 340,000 clones, 90% seen once. The sample comprised PBMCs or T cells enriched from blood (not recorded which). These receptors were taken from a woman in her twenties or thirties who had been exposed to COVID-19.

J is TRBJ1-1 and V is TRBV5-1, with a possible D match to TRBD1 (6 bases). V was cut by 4 bases and J by 0 bases, with 10 bases left in between. Germline CDR1 and CDR2: SGHRS and YFSETQ. The CDR3 is made up of 14 amino acids. CDR3 region: CASSDQGMNTEAFF. Here the CDR3 DNA reads TGCGCCAGCAGCGATCAGGGGATGAACACTGAAGCTTTCTTT.

J is TRBJ2-7 and V is TRBV5-1; weak D call: TRBD1 (5 bases). Per the germline V gene, CDR1 is SGHRS and CDR2 is YFSETQ. Trimming took off 0 bases at V and 0 bases at J, with 13 bases between the two ends. The CDR3 sequence is 16 residues long. For the CDR3, the DNA is TGCGCCAGCAGCTTGGAGGGGCAGGGCCGCTCCTACGAGCAGTACTTC. As protein: CASSLEGQGRSYEQYF.

The V gene is TRBV2, the J gene TRBJ1-6; maybe TRBD1 (5 bases). CDR3 length: 11 amino acids. Trimming pared 11 bases from V and 10 bases from J, leaving 12 bases between. Germline CDR1 and CDR2: SNHLY and FYNNEI. The CDR3 nucleotides read TGTGCCGGGGGGGGAGGCTCACCCCTCCACTTT. Translation gives CAGGGGSPLHF.

This clone was seen more than once but under ten times. This rearrangement joins TRBV3-1 (or the pseudogene TRBV3-2) to TRBJ1-3, with D possibly being TRBD1 (6 bases). Germline assignment: CDR1 LGHDT and CDR2 YNNKEL (reference sequence). Trimming pared 4 bases from V and 2 bases from J, leaving 15 bases between. The CDR3 is 16 residues long. CDR3 region: CASSPKLTGTGNTIYF. The DNA of the CDR3 is TGTGCCAGCAGCCCAAAACTCACAGGGACTGGAAACACCATATATTTT.

The rearrangement joins TRBV27 to TRBJ2-3; unclear D gene. V was pared by 5 bases and J by 1 base, with 13 bases between. This CDR3 contains 15 residues. The germline V gene encodes CDR1 MNHEY and CDR2 SMNVEV (reference sequence). The CDR3 nucleotides are TGTGCCAGCAGTCAAACACTATTCGGCACAGATACGCAGTATTTT. This sequence encodes CASSQTLFGTDTQYF.

The rearrangement links TRBV3-1 (or the pseudogene TRBV3-2) to TRBJ1-4; D possibly corresponds to TRBD1 (6 bases). Germline CDR1 LGHDT, CDR2 YNNKEL (reference sequence). The V gene lost 4 bases and the J gene lost 2 bases, with 11 bases spanning the gap. This CDR3 has 15 amino acids. The chain's CDR3 is CASSLTGWTNEKLFF. The CDR3 coding sequence is TGTGCCAGCAGCCTAACAGGGTGGACTAATGAAAAACTGTTTTTT.

The CDR3 reads CASSLQGGTDTQYF. The CDR3 DNA sequence: TGTGCCAGCTCACTACAGGGGGGCACAGATACGCAGTATTTT. The V and J genes are TRBV18 and TRBJ2-3; 8 nucleotides line up with TRBD1. The V gene end was trimmed by 4 bases and the J gene end by 1 base; junction bases not matched to a gene: 1. CDR3 length: 14 residues. From germline, CDR1 is KGHSH and CDR2 LQKENI.

The chain uses TRBV30 and TRBJ1-1, with D possibly matching TRBD1 (6 bases). CDR1 and CDR2 (germline): GTSNPN, SVGIG (reference sequence). V lost 3 bases and J 5 bases, leaving 13 bases between the germline ends. The CDR3 is 13 residues long. This CDR3 is CAWSLGRGTEAFF. The CDR3 DNA reads as TGTGCCTGGAGCCTTGGGAGGGGGACTGAAGCTTTCTTT.

The rearrangement uses TRBV11-2 and TRBJ2-3, with 10 bases fitting TRBD2. Germline assignment: CDR1 SGHAT and CDR2 FQNNGV. This CDR3 region has 17 residues. Losses at the gene ends were 1 base for V and 7 bases for J; bases not matched to a gene: 11. The CDR3 DNA follows: TGTGCCAGCAGCTTAGTTGTGGAGCGGGGGGGCCGATATACGCAGTATTTT. This sequence encodes CASSLVVERGGRYTQYF.

This sequence joins TRBV7-9 and TRBJ2-7, with 8 bases fitting TRBD1. Trimming at V came to 7 bases and at J to 5 bases, leaving 10 bases not matched to a gene. This CDR3 comprises 14 residues. CDR1 is SEHNR and CDR2 is FQNEAQ in the germline V gene (reference sequence). The CDR3: CASTAYQGAHEQYF. The CDR3 DNA reads TGTGCCAGCACAGCTTATCAGGGGGCCCACGAGCAGTACTTC.

This chain uses TRBV11-3 with TRBJ2-1, with D perhaps TRBD2 (6 bases). The CDR3 runs 15 residues. Trimming stripped 1 base from V and 4 bases from J, with 11 bases between. Germline CDR1 SGHNT, CDR2 YENEEA. CDR3 in amino acids: CASSLVAGTYNEQFF. The CDR3, as DNA: TGTGCCAGCAGCTTAGTTGCGGGGACGTACAATGAGCAGTTCTTC.

The chain employs TRBV6-5 and TRBJ2-7, with 9 bases matching TRBD1. With 5 bases clipped from V and 1 base from J, the junction kept 6 bases outside the gene matches. This CDR3 region has 15 residues. CDR1 and CDR2 (germline): MNHEY, SVGAGI. The CDR3 sequence: CASSPLDRGSYEQYF. DNA of the CDR3: TGTGCCAGCAGTCCCCTGGACAGGGGATCCTACGAGCAGTACTTC.

The V call is TRBV19, the J call TRBJ1-6, with TRBD1 identical over 9 bases. The junction had 2 bases not matched to a gene; V was cut back by 9 bases and J by 2 bases. The germline CDR1 and CDR2 sequences are LNHDA and SQIVND (reference sequence). This CDR3 has 14 amino acids. Written as DNA, the CDR3 is TGTGCCAGCGGGGACAGGGCCTATAATTCACCCCTCCACTTT. Its translation: CASGDRAYNSPLHF.